One sample yielded the 7 T cell receptor beta chains listed below, sequenced in a study of cytotoxic CD8 clonotypes in ibrutinib-treated CLL. Only in-frame clones appear in the TCRdb table, and some are missing; sequencing was by immunoSEQ multiplex PCR. The data show around 140,000 clones, with around 84% seen just once and about 7.4% held by the top ten. The starting material was PBMCs, obtained after 36 months of ibrutinib treatment. These receptors were obtained from a human donor with chronic lymphocytic leukemia.

The rearrangement joins TRBV9 to TRBJ1-6; D is perhaps TRBD1 (6 bases). CDR3 length: 14 residues. The V end was cut by 4 bases, the J end by 9 bases, with 14 bases between. The germline CDR1 and CDR2 sequences are SGDLS and YYNGEE. The CDR3 reads CASSPGDSGSPLHF. The DNA of the CDR3 is TGTGCCAGCAGCCCAGGGGACTCTGGTTCACCCCTCCACTTT.

V usage is TRBV4-1 and J usage is TRBJ2-1; no definite D call. The V end was cut by 5 bases, the J end by 4 bases, with 18 bases between. The CDR3 is 16 residues long. The germline V gene has CDR1 MGHRA and CDR2 YSYEKL. CDR3 residues: CASSTLQETPYNEQFF. The DNA of the CDR3 is TGCGCCAGCAGCACACTTCAGGAAACTCCGTACAATGAGCAGTTCTTC.

This clone was observed a single time. The gene calls are TRBV4-2 and TRBJ1-3, with TRBD1 identical over 8 bases. J gave up 0 bases and V 0 bases, and 7 bases lay outside the gene matches. This CDR3 region has 18 residues. Germline CDR1 and CDR2: LGHNA and YNFKEQ. CDR3 DNA sequence: TGTGCCAGCAGCCAAGAGTTTGGGACAGGCTCCTCTGGAAACACCATATATTTT. It is translated as CASSQEFGTGSSGNTIYF.

The V and J genes are TRBV18 and TRBJ2-7, with unresolved D. The V gene's germline CDR1 is KGHSH and CDR2 LQKENI. V shed 1 base and J shed 1 base, with 14 bases lying between them. The CDR3 is 16 residues long. CDR3 DNA: TGTGCCAGCTCACCACATCCCGCCATTACTTCCTACGAGCAGTACTTC. Amino acids: CASSPHPAITSYEQYF.

This clone is judged medium-sized. The chain joins TRBV5-1 to TRBJ2-7; D unresolved. This CDR3 has 11 residues. The ends were cut back, 6 bases at V and 6 bases at J, with 10 bases in the middle. The germline V gene has CDR1 SGHRS and CDR2 YFSETQ. The CDR3 DNA reads TGCGCCAGCACGGACGGGTCCGAGCAGTACTTC. It is translated as CASTDGSEQYF.

This clone was observed a handful of times. The chain couples TRBV28 to TRBJ1-3; weak D call: TRBD1 (6 bases). The CDR3 is 15 residues long. Deletions cut 8 bases from V and 3 bases from J, with 17 bases between. The V gene's germline CDR1 is MDHEN and CDR2 SYDVKM. The DNA of the CDR3 is TGTGCCAGCCGACCGTCTGACAGGATTGGAAACACCATATATTTT. This sequence encodes CASRPSDRIGNTIYF.

This chain links TRBV7-9 with TRBJ2-1; possibly TRBD1 for D (6 bases). The germline CDR1 and CDR2 sequences are SEHNR and FQNEAQ (reference sequence). The V end was cut by 7 bases, the J end by 8 bases, with 21 bases between. CDR3 length: 15 amino acids. The CDR3 spells CASTLNRARWDEQFF. The CDR3 DNA reads TGTGCCAGCACCCTGAACAGGGCACGTTGGGATGAGCAGTTCTTC.